This T cell receptor beta chain was found in a study of identical twins' blood T cells. V dropped 0 bases and J dropped 8 bases, with 22 bases sitting between them. The CDR3 is 16 residues long. Germline CDR1 and CDR2: DFQATT and SNEGSKA (reference sequence). TCRdb reprocessed the 5' RACE reads via MiXCR and lists one record per CDR3 protein. The sample lists 350,000 to 400,000 distinct CDR3 sequences; about 28% were seen once. J is TRBJ1-1 and V is TRBV20-1, with TRBD1 as a possible D gene (6 bases). The TCR originated in a woman aged 18 to 49 in good health. The sequencing sample was made of PBMCs. Here the CDR3 reads CSARDPPGSTGLEAFF. For the CDR3, the DNA is TGCAGTGCTAGAGATCCCCCCGGGAGCACAGGGCTCGAAGCTTTCTTT.